This is a list of T cell receptor beta chains from one sample in a study of cytotoxic CD8 clonotypes in ibrutinib-treated CLL. The protocol was immunoSEQ multiplex PCR, while the TCRdb copy is restricted to in-frame clones and leaves out a portion. The sample lists about 25,000 clones, approximately 85% seen once, with 8% in the top ten. Specimen: PBMCs, collected after 24 months of ibrutinib treatment. These receptors were taken from a human donor with chronic lymphocytic leukemia. Both conserved end residues are part of each CDR3. Size values are once, few and many counts, or a class for expanded clones, and some rows have none.

CDR3 protein	V gene	J gene	clone size
CASSLQGLAGAQETQYF	TRBV5-1	TRBJ2-5	.
CASSATMNTEAFF	TRBV6-1	TRBJ1-1	.
CASSPGLAGANVLTF	TRBV11-2	TRBJ2-6	.
CAWGEGSGPGPQHF	TRBV30	TRBJ1-5	.
CASSRRQGGSTGNTIYF	TRBV5-1	TRBJ1-3	.
CASSLFGTGVNYTF	TRBV27	TRBJ1-2	.
CASSLERGPYNEQFF	TRBV7-3	TRBJ2-1	.
CATVQSYGYTF	TRBV28	TRBJ1-2	.
CASSQIGGDTYEQYF	TRBV5-4	TRBJ2-7	.
CASRYTEMVGADTQYF	TRBV2	TRBJ2-3	.
CASLTLGGPYTGELFF	TRBV28	TRBJ2-2	.
CASSSDIYEQYF	TRBV7-9	TRBJ2-7	.
CASSSLGGGIYNEQFF	TRBV6-6	TRBJ2-1	.
CASSLSRDQPQHF	TRBV7-3	TRBJ1-5	few
CASSSRGGTLSPLHF	TRBV19	TRBJ1-6	once
CASSLLSGVGEKLFF	TRBV28	TRBJ1-4	.
CASSLGVSSYNEQFF	TRBV5-6	TRBJ2-1	.
CASSSRDRGLVEQYF	TRBV5-4	TRBJ2-7	.
CASSQDLLAETQYF	TRBV4-2	TRBJ2-5	once
CASSFFRDTGEKLFF	TRBV7-9	TRBJ1-4	.
CASSPRPATNEKLFF	TRBV5-1	TRBJ1-4	.
CASSIPKETQYF	TRBV19	TRBJ2-5	.
CASSRQGRNAEKLFF	TRBV9	TRBJ1-4	.
CASSEWGNTEAFF	TRBV2	TRBJ1-1	.